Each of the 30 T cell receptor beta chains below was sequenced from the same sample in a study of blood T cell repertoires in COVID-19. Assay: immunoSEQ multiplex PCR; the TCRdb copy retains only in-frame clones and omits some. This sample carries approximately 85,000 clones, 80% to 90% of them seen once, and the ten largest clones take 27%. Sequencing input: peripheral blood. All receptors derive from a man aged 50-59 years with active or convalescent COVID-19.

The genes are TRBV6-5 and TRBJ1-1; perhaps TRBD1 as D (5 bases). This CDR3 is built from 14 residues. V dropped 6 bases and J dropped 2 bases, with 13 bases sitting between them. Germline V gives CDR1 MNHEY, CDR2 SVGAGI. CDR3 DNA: TGTGCCAGCAGCCAGGGCCGGGTAAACACTGAAGCTTTCTTT. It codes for CASSQGRVNTEAFF.

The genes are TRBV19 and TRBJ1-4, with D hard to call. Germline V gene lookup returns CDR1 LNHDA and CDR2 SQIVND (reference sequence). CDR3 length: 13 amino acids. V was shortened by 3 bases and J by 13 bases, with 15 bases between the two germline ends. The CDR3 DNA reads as TGTGCCAGTAGTATGAACGAAATGCGGGGACTGTTTTTT. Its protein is CASSMNEMRGLFF.

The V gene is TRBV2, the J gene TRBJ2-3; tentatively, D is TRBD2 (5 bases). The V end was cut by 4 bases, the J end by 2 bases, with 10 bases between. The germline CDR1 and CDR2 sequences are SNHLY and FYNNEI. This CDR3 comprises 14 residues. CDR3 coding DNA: TGTGCCAGCAGTGCGAAACGGGACACAGATACGCAGTATTTT. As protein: CASSAKRDTDTQYF.

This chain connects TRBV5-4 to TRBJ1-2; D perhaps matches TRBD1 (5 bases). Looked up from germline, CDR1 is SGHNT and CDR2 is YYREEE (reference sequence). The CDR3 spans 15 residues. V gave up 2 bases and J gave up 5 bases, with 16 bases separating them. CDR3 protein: CASSFSSDSLYGYTF. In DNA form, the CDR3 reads TGTGCCAGCAGCTTCAGCTCCGACAGCCTATATGGCTACACCTTC.

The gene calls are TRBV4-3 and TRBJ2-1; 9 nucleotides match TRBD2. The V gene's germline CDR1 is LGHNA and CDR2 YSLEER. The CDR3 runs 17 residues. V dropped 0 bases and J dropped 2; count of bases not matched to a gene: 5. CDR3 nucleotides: TGCGCCAGCAGCCAAGATCGGCGGGGGGGCCCCTACAATGAGCAGTTCTTC. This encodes CASSQDRRGGPYNEQFF.

The CDR3, as DNA: TGTGCCAGCAGTTACGACTTACAAGAGACCCAGTACTTC. This sequence encodes CASSYDLQETQYF. V is TRBV6-5 and J is TRBJ2-5; D not resolved. Per germline, CDR1 MNHEY and CDR2 SVGAGI. CDR3 length equals 13 residues. V was cut by 2 bases and J by 2 bases, with 6 bases left in between.

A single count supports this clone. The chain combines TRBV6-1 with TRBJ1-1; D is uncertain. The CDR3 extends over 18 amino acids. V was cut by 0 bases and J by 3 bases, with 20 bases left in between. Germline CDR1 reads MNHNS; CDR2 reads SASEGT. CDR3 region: CASSEARKIDAYYTEAFF. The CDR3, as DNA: TGTGCCAGCAGTGAAGCGCGTAAAATTGATGCGTACTACACTGAAGCTTTCTTT.

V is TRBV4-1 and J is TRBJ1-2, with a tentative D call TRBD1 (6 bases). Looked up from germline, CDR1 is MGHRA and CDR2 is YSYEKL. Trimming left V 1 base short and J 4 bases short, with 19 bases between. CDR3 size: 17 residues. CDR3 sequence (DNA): TGCGCCAGCAGCCAAGGACGCGACAGGCCCCTTGGCTATGGCTACACCTTC. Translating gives CASSQGRDRPLGYGYTF.

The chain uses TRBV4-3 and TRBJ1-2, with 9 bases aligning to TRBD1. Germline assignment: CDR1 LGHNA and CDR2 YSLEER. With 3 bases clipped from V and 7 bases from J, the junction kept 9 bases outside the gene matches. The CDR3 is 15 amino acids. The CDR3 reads CASSQETPGQGGYTF. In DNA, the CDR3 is TGCGCCAGCAGCCAGGAGACCCCGGGACAGGGTGGCTACACCTTC.

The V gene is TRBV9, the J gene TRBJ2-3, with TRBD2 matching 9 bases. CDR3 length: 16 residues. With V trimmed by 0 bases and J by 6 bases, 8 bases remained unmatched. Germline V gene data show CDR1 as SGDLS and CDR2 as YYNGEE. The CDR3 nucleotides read TGTGCCAGCAGCGTAGACGTTGCGGGGGGGCCGGATACGCAGTATTTT. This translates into CASSVDVAGGPDTQYF.

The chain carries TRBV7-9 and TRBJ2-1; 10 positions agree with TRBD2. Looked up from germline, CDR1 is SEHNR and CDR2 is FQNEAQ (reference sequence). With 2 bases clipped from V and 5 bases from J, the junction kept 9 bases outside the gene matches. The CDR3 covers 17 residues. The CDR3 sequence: CASSLWLWLAGDNEQFF. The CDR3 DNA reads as TGTGCCAGCAGCTTATGGCTTTGGCTAGCGGGGGACAATGAGCAGTTCTTC.

CDR3 nucleotide sequence: TGTGCCAGCTCACCGGGTACGGGGAGTCAGCCCCAGCATTTT. Its protein product is CASSPGTGSQPQHF. The rearrangement joins TRBV18 to TRBJ1-5; the D is unclear. The CDR3 extends over 14 amino acids. The V and J ends lost 3 bases and 6 bases respectively, with 12 bases between them. In germline, CDR1 is KGHSH, CDR2 LQKENI. Filled out from reference TRBV18 and TRBJ1-5, the complete variable domain reads NAGVMQNPRHLVRRRGQEARLRCSPMKGHSHVYWYRQLPEEGLKFMVYLQKENIIDESGMPKERFSAEFPKEGPSILRIQQVVRGDSAAYFCASSPGTGSQPQHFGDGTRLSIL.

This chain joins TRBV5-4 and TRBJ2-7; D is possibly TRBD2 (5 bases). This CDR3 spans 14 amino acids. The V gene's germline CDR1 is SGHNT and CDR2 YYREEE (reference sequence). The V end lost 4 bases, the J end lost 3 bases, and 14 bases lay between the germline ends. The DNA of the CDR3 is TGTGCCAGCAGCGTGGACGGACTCTACTACGAGCAGTACTTC. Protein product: CASSVDGLYYEQYF.

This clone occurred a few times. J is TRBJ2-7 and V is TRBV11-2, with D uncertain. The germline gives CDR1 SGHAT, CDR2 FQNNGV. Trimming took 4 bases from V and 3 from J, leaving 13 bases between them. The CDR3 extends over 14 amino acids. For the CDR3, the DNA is TGTGCCAGCAGCTCAACAACAGATATCTACGAGCAGTACTTC. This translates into CASSSTTDIYEQYF.

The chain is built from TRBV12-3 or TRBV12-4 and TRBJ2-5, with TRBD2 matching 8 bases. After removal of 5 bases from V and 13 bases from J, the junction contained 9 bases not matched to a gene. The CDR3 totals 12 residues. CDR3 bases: TGTGCCAGCAGTCCTCGGGGGGGCGGAACGTACTTC. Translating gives CASSPRGGGTYF.

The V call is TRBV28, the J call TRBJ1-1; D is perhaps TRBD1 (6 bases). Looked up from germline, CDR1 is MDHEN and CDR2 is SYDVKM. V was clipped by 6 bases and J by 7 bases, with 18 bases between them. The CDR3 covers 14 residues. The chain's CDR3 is CASSYRPGQGEAFF. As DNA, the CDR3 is TGTGCCAGCAGCTATAGACCGGGACAAGGTGAAGCTTTCTTT.

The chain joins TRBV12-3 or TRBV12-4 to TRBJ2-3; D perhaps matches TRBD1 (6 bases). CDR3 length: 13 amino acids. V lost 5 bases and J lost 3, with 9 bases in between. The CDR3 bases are TGTGCCAGCAGTGGACAGTTAACAGATACGCAGTATTTT. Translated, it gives CASSGQLTDTQYF.

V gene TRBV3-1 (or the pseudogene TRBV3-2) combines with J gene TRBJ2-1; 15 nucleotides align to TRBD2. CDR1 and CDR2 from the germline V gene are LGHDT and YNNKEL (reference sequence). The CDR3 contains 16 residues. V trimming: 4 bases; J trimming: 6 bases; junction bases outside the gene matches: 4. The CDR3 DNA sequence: TGTGCCAGCAGCCGGACTAGCGGGAGGGCAGGCAATGAGCAGTTCTTC. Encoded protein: CASSRTSGRAGNEQFF.

The CDR3 DNA is TGTGCTAGTGGTGCAACGGGCGGGGGGCACCCGGAGACCCAGTACTTC. Translation gives CASGATGGGHPETQYF. The chain links TRBV12-5 to TRBJ2-5, with 8 nucleotides matching TRBD2. The ends lost 5 bases at V and 5 bases at J; junction bases unmatched: 13. This CDR3 is built from 16 residues. Germline V gives CDR1 LGHNT, CDR2 FRNRAP.

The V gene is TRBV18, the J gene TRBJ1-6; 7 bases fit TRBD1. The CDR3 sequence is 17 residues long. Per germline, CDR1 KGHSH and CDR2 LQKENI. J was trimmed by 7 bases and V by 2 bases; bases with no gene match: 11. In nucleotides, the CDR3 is TGTGCCAGCTCACCATCCTTCGGTGGACAGGCAAATTCACCCCTCCACTTT. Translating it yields CASSPSFGGQANSPLHF.

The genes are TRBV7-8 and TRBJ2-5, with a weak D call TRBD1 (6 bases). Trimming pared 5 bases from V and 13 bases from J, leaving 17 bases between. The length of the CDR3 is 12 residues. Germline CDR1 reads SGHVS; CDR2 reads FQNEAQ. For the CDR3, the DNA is TGTGCCAGCAGCCTACCAGACAGGAATTTGTACTTC. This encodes CASSLPDRNLYF.

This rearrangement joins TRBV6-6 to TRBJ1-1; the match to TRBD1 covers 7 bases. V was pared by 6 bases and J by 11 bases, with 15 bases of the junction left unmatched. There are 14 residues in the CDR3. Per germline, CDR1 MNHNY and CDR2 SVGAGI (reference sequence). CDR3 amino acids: CASRHEGGFQAAFF. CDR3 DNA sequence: TGTGCCAGCAGGCACGAAGGGGGCTTTCAAGCGGCTTTCTTT.

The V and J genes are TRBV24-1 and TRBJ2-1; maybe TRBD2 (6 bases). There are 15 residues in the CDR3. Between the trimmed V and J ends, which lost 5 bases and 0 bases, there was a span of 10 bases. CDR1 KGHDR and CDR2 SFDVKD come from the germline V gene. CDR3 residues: CATSVGGSSYNEQFF. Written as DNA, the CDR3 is TGTGCCACCAGTGTTGGAGGGAGCTCCTACAATGAGCAGTTCTTC.

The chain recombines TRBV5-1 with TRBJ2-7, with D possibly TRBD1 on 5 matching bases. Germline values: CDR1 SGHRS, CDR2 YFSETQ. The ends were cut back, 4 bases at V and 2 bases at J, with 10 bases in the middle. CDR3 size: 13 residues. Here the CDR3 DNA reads TGCGCCAGCAGCGCGACAGATCCCTACGAGCAGTACTTC. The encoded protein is CASSATDPYEQYF.

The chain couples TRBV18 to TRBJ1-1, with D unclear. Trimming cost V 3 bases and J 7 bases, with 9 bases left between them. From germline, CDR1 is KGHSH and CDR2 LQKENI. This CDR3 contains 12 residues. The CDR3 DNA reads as TGTGCCAGCTCACCGAGCCAAGATGAAGCTTTCTTT. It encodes CASSPSQDEAFF.

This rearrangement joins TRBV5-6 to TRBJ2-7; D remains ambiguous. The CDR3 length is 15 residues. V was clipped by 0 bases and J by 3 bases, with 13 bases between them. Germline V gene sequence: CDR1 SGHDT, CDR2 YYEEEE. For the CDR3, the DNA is TGTGCCAGCAGCTTGGCCGCGACTTCCTACTACGAGCAGTACTTC. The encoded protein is CASSLAATSYYEQYF. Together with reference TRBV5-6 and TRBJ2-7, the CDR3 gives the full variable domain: DAGVTQSPTHLIKTRGQQVTLRCSPKSGHDTVSWYQQALGQGPQFIFQYYEEEERQRGNFPDRFSGHQFPNYSSELNVNALLLGDSALYLCASSLAATSYYEQYFGPGTRLTVT.

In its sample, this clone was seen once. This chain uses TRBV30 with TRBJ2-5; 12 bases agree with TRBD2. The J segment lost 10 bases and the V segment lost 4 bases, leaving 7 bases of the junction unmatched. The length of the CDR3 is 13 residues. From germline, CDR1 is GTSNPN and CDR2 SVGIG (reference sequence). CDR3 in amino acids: CAWTLAGGPGQYF. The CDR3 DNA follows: TGTGCCTGGACCCTAGCGGGAGGGCCCGGCCAGTACTTC.

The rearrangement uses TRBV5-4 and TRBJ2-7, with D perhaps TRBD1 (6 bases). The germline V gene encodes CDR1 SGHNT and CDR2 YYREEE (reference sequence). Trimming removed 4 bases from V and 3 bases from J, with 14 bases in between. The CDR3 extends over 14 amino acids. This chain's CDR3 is CASSEDRPRYEQYF. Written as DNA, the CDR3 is TGTGCCAGCAGCGAAGACAGGCCTCGCTACGAGCAGTACTTC.

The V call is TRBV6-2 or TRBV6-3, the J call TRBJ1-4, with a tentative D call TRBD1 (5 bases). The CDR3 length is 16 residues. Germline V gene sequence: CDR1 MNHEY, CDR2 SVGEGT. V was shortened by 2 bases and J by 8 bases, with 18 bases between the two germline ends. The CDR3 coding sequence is TGTGCCAGCAGTTACGTTATGACCAGGGTGGACGAAAAACTGTTTTTT. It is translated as CASSYVMTRVDEKLFF.

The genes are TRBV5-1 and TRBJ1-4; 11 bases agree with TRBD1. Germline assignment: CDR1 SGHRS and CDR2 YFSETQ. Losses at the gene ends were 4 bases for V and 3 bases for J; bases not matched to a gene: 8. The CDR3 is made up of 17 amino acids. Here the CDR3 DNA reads TGCGCCAGCAGCCCAGGACAGGGGGCGCGCTCTAATGAAAAACTGTTTTTT. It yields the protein CASSPGQGARSNEKLFF.